Each of the 6 T cell receptor beta chains below was sequenced from the same sample in a study of T cell responses to AZD1222 COVID-19 vaccine. Some clones are missing from TCRdb's copy, which holds only in-frame ones; the method was immunoSEQ multiplex PCR. The table includes 150,000 to 200,000 clones, around 90% detected once. Here the sequenced sample was peripheral blood, taken on day 0 of AZD1222 vaccination. The receptors come from an adult in good health.

This chain joins TRBV29-1 and TRBJ1-1, with TRBD1 matching over 7 bases. The germline V gene has CDR1 SQVTM and CDR2 ANQGSEA. V was pared by 8 bases and J by 5 bases, with 8 bases of the junction left unmatched. The CDR3 has 12 amino acids. The CDR3 region is CSIKNRGTEAFF. The CDR3 DNA follows: TGCAGCATAAAAAACAGGGGAACTGAAGCTTTCTTT.

This chain joins TRBV29-1 and TRBJ1-1, with D possibly matching TRBD1 (6 bases). Trimming removed 3 bases at V and 2 bases at J, with 22 bases between. The CDR3 length is 17 residues. Germline-derived CDR1 and CDR2 are SQVTM and ANQGSEA. The chain's CDR3 is CSVESRGRVAPNTEAFF. The CDR3 DNA reads TGCAGCGTTGAGTCGCGGGGGCGCGTGGCCCCAAACACTGAAGCTTTCTTT.

The chain links TRBV7-8 to TRBJ2-5; D possibly corresponds to TRBD2 (6 bases). Germline V gene lookup returns CDR1 SGHVS and CDR2 FQNEAQ. Trimming shortened V by 4 bases and J by 5 bases, and 11 bases separated the two germline ends. This CDR3 contains 13 residues. For the CDR3, the DNA is TGTGCCAGCAGCTCGACTAGGATGGAGACCCAGTACTTC. This translates into CASSSTRMETQYF.

Only one count was recorded for this clone. The rearrangement joins TRBV7-2 to TRBJ1-2, with 7 bases fitting TRBD1. CDR3 size: 13 residues. In germline, CDR1 is SGHTA, CDR2 FQGNSA. V lost 5 bases to trimming and J lost 5 bases; unmatched junction nucleotides: 5. The DNA for the CDR3 is TGTGCCAGCAGCCCCGGGACAGCTTATGGCTACACCTTC. It translates to CASSPGTAYGYTF.

This chain connects TRBV7-2 to TRBJ1-5; a possible D gene is TRBD1 (5 bases). In germline, CDR1 is SGHTA, CDR2 FQGNSA. This CDR3 comprises 12 residues. V was trimmed by 8 bases and J by 4 bases, leaving 9 bases between them. The DNA for the CDR3 is TGTGCCAGCGGGGGACGGAATCAGCCCCAGCATTTT. As protein: CASGGRNQPQHF.

The chain uses TRBV6-5 and TRBJ2-1; TRBD2 matches at 10 bases. Trimming at V came to 7 bases and at J to 3 bases, leaving 3 bases not matched to a gene. This CDR3 region has 14 residues. Germline CDR1 MNHEY, CDR2 SVGAGI. The CDR3 sequence is CASTRTSGYNEQFF. CDR3 sequence (DNA): TGTGCCAGCACCCGGACTAGCGGCTACAATGAGCAGTTCTTC.